The rows below give T cell receptor beta chains drawn from one sample of a study of T cells in Graves' hyperthyroidism and ophthalmopathy. Each CDR3 protein is one row after TCRdb ran MiXCR on the multiplex PCR reads. The sample includes 380,000 or so distinct CDR3 sequences, around 13% seen only once; the top ten take under 30%. Sequenced sample: blood. The receptors shown here come from a woman in her thirties with Graves' hyperthyroidism. Each CDR3 is given with its conserved first and last residue. The order of the fields is CDR3 protein, CDR3 DNA, D gene, clone size, J gene, V gene. The D gene is left open where the match is weak. Size tells how often a clone was seen (once, few, many) or the class of an expanded clone, and some rows leave it out.

cdr3_aa: CASSLTGGGQETQYF
cdr3_nt: TGTGCCAGCAGTTTGACAGGGGGCGGCCAAGAGACCCAGTACTTC
d_call: TRBD1
clone_size: many
j_call: TRBJ2-5
v_call: TRBV28

cdr3_aa: CSVIKTFSGSGNTIYF
cdr3_nt: TGCAGCGTTATTAAGACCTTCTCTGGATCTGGAAACACCATATATTTT
d_call: -
clone_size: -
j_call: TRBJ1-3
v_call: TRBV29-1

cdr3_aa: CSVDRVTYEQYF
cdr3_nt: TGCAGTGTGGACAGGGTCACCTACGAGCAGTACTTC
d_call: TRBD1
clone_size: many
j_call: TRBJ2-7
v_call: TRBV20-1

cdr3_aa: CASFLGRWDSREQYF
cdr3_nt: TGTGCCAGCTTCCTGGGGCGCTGGGACTCAAGGGAGCAGTACTTC
d_call: -
clone_size: many
j_call: TRBJ2-7
v_call: TRBV7-8

cdr3_aa: CASSPSLAGGEQYF
cdr3_nt: TGTGCCAGCAGCCCCAGCCTAGCGGGAGGCGAGCAGTACTTC
d_call: TRBD2
clone_size: many
j_call: TRBJ2-7
v_call: TRBV16

cdr3_aa: CASSVGIADNEQFF
cdr3_nt: TGTGCCAGCAGCGTAGGGATAGCGGACAATGAGCAGTTCTTC
d_call: -
clone_size: -
j_call: TRBJ2-1
v_call: TRBV9

cdr3_aa: CASSDRTQGRDEQFF
cdr3_nt: TGTGCCAGCAGTGACCGGACACAGGGGCGAGATGAGCAGTTCTTC
d_call: TRBD1
clone_size: many
j_call: TRBJ2-1
v_call: TRBV6-1

cdr3_aa: CASSVGGGMNTEAFF
cdr3_nt: TGTGCCAGCAGTGTGGGGGGGGGCATGAACACTGAAGCTTTCTTT
d_call: -
clone_size: many
j_call: TRBJ1-1
v_call: TRBV28

cdr3_aa: CASKLRGADYGYTF
cdr3_nt: TGTGCCAGCAAACTACGAGGGGCGGACTATGGCTACACCTTC
d_call: -
clone_size: many
j_call: TRBJ1-2
v_call: TRBV28

cdr3_aa: CSAPPEGLITDTQYF
cdr3_nt: TGCAGTGCTCCCCCAGAAGGCCTTATCACAGATACGCAGTATTTT
d_call: -
clone_size: many
j_call: TRBJ2-3
v_call: TRBV20-1

cdr3_aa: CSEVDGGKTEAFF
cdr3_nt: TGCAGTGAGGTGGACGGCGGGAAAACTGAAGCTTTCTTT
d_call: -
clone_size: many
j_call: TRBJ1-1
v_call: TRBV20-1

cdr3_aa: CSVVVGQTEAFF
cdr3_nt: TGCAGCGTTGTTGTGGGGCAGACTGAAGCTTTCTTT
d_call: -
clone_size: many
j_call: TRBJ1-1
v_call: TRBV29-1

cdr3_aa: CASSLGGQGIDEQFF
cdr3_nt: TGCGCCAGCAGCTTGGGGGGACAGGGGATCGATGAGCAGTTCTTC
d_call: TRBD1
clone_size: many
j_call: TRBJ2-1
v_call: TRBV5-1

cdr3_aa: CASSYDRGQPQHF
cdr3_nt: TGTGCCAGCAGCTATGACAGAGGTCAGCCCCAGCATTTT
d_call: -
clone_size: many
j_call: TRBJ1-5
v_call: TRBV6-1

cdr3_aa: CASSQAPGEPYEQYF
cdr3_nt: TGCGCCAGCAGCCAAGCCCCAGGGGAGCCCTACGAGCAGTACTTC
d_call: -
clone_size: -
j_call: TRBJ2-7
v_call: TRBV4-3

cdr3_aa: CASSSARGLTSGRSYEQYF
cdr3_nt: TGTGCCAGCAGTTCCGCGCGGGGGCTGACTAGCGGGAGATCCTACGAGCAGTACTTC
d_call: TRBD2
clone_size: -
j_call: TRBJ2-7
v_call: TRBV28

cdr3_aa: CASSLDLVNTEAFF
cdr3_nt: TGTGCCAGCAGCCTGGACCTTGTGAACACTGAAGCTTTCTTT
d_call: -
clone_size: many
j_call: TRBJ1-1
v_call: TRBV3-1

cdr3_aa: CSVGEWVGSPLHF
cdr3_nt: TGCAGTGTGGGCGAGTGGGTTGGGTCACCCCTCCACTTT
d_call: -
clone_size: many
j_call: TRBJ1-6
v_call: TRBV20-1

cdr3_aa: CASNGYPGELFF
cdr3_nt: TGTGCCAGCAACGGTTACCCCGGGGAGCTGTTTTTT
d_call: -
clone_size: -
j_call: TRBJ2-2
v_call: TRBV9

cdr3_aa: CASSQAGGLQFF
cdr3_nt: TGTGCCAGCAGCCAAGCAGGGGGCCTGCAGTTCTTC
d_call: TRBD1
clone_size: once
j_call: TRBJ2-1
v_call: TRBV3-1

cdr3_aa: CASSFNDNEQFF
cdr3_nt: TGTGCCAGCAGCTTCAACGACAATGAGCAGTTCTTC
d_call: -
clone_size: many
j_call: TRBJ2-1
v_call: TRBV11-2

cdr3_aa: CASSGQRKAEAFF
cdr3_nt: TGTGCCAGCAGTGGACAGAGAAAGGCTGAAGCTTTCTTT
d_call: -
clone_size: many
j_call: TRBJ1-1
v_call: TRBV6-1

cdr3_aa: CASSLFTGGLGDTQYF
cdr3_nt: TGTGCCAGCAGCTTGTTCACGGGAGGGCTTGGGGATACGCAGTATTTT
d_call: TRBD2
clone_size: -
j_call: TRBJ2-3
v_call: TRBV5-6

cdr3_aa: CSPSWASGREGGETQYF
cdr3_nt: TGCAGCCCGAGTTGGGCTAGCGGGAGGGAGGGTGGAGAGACCCAGTACTTC
d_call: TRBD2
clone_size: many
j_call: TRBJ2-5
v_call: TRBV29-1

cdr3_aa: CATSRELTGESSYTF
cdr3_nt: TGTGCCACCAGCAGAGAATTAACAGGGGAATCGAGCTACACCTTC
d_call: TRBD1
clone_size: many
j_call: TRBJ1-2
v_call: TRBV15

cdr3_aa: CSAWTENTEAFF
cdr3_nt: TGCAGCGCCTGGACAGAGAACACTGAAGCTTTCTTT
d_call: -
clone_size: -
j_call: TRBJ1-1
v_call: TRBV29-1

cdr3_aa: CASSVGPLNEQFF
cdr3_nt: TGTGCCAGCAGCGTAGGGCCACTCAATGAGCAGTTCTTC
d_call: -
clone_size: many
j_call: TRBJ2-1
v_call: TRBV9

cdr3_aa: CASTGRFPYGYTF
cdr3_nt: TGTGCCAGCACGGGTCGCTTCCCATATGGCTACACCTTC
d_call: -
clone_size: -
j_call: TRBJ1-2
v_call: TRBV28

cdr3_aa: CASSQGRGSSNTGELFF
cdr3_nt: TGTGCCAGCAGCCAGGGGAGGGGCTCGTCGAACACCGGGGAGCTGTTTTTT
d_call: TRBD2
clone_size: -
j_call: TRBJ2-2
v_call: TRBV3-1

cdr3_aa: CASQGRINYGYTF
cdr3_nt: TGTGCCAGCCAGGGACGGATTAACTATGGCTACACCTTC
d_call: -
clone_size: many
j_call: TRBJ1-2
v_call: TRBV28

cdr3_aa: CASIDGHRYGYTF
cdr3_nt: TGTGCCAGCATCGATGGACATCGTTATGGCTACACCTTC
d_call: -
clone_size: -
j_call: TRBJ1-2
v_call: TRBV28

cdr3_aa: CASSYQSNEQFF
cdr3_nt: TGTGCCAGCAGCTACCAGTCCAATGAGCAGTTCTTC
d_call: -
clone_size: many
j_call: TRBJ2-1
v_call: TRBV6-2/TRBV6-3

cdr3_aa: CSVDLGVSSNIQYF
cdr3_nt: TGCAGCGTTGACCTCGGGGTGTCCTCAAACATTCAGTACTTC
d_call: -
clone_size: -
j_call: TRBJ2-4
v_call: TRBV29-1

cdr3_aa: CASSWASGTPNTGELFF
cdr3_nt: TGTGCCAGCAGCTGGGCTAGCGGGACCCCGAACACCGGGGAGCTGTTTTTT
d_call: TRBD2
clone_size: -
j_call: TRBJ2-2
v_call: TRBV5-6

cdr3_aa: CASSEAAKRTYEQYF
cdr3_nt: TGTGCCAGCAGTGAAGCGGCAAAACGAACCTACGAGCAGTACTTC
d_call: -
clone_size: many
j_call: TRBJ2-7
v_call: TRBV2

cdr3_aa: CATGEHYGYTF
cdr3_nt: TGTGCTACAGGGGAGCACTATGGCTACACCTTC
d_call: TRBD1
clone_size: -
j_call: TRBJ1-2
v_call: TRBV30

cdr3_aa: CASSRNGASSAEAFF
cdr3_nt: TGTGCCAGCAGCCGTAATGGGGCGTCTAGCGCTGAAGCTTTCTTT
d_call: -
clone_size: many
j_call: TRBJ1-1
v_call: TRBV11-3

cdr3_aa: CAIKASGHTGELFF
cdr3_nt: TGTGCCATCAAAGCTAGCGGCCACACCGGGGAGCTGTTTTTT
d_call: TRBD2
clone_size: few
j_call: TRBJ2-2
v_call: TRBV10-3

cdr3_aa: CASSIGQGYQPQHF
cdr3_nt: TGTGCCAGTAGTATAGGACAGGGTTATCAGCCCCAGCATTTT
d_call: TRBD1
clone_size: few
j_call: TRBJ1-5
v_call: TRBV19

cdr3_aa: CATRDRSTAKNIQYF
cdr3_nt: TGTGCCACCAGGGACAGGAGTACAGCCAAAAACATTCAGTACTTC
d_call: TRBD1
clone_size: many
j_call: TRBJ2-4
v_call: TRBV6-1

cdr3_aa: CASSGRAGNNSPLHF
cdr3_nt: TGTGCCAGCAGTGGCCGGGCCGGTAATAATTCACCCCTCCACTTT
d_call: -
clone_size: -
j_call: TRBJ1-6
v_call: TRBV6-1

cdr3_aa: CASSNMPGLTNTGELFF
cdr3_nt: TGTGCCAGCAGCAATATGCCGGGACTTACAAACACCGGGGAGCTGTTTTTT
d_call: -
clone_size: few
j_call: TRBJ2-2
v_call: TRBV7-9

cdr3_aa: CSADGSGYGYTF
cdr3_nt: TGCAGTGCAGACGGGTCGGGCTATGGCTACACCTTC
d_call: -
clone_size: few
j_call: TRBJ1-2
v_call: TRBV20-1

cdr3_aa: CASSPAGGPDTQYF
cdr3_nt: TGTGCCAGCAGCCCCGCGGGAGGGCCAGATACGCAGTATTTT
d_call: TRBD2
clone_size: -
j_call: TRBJ2-3
v_call: TRBV14

cdr3_aa: CASSLVVLETEAFF
cdr3_nt: TGTGCCAGCAGCTTGGTGGTACTGGAGACTGAAGCTTTCTTT
d_call: -
clone_size: many
j_call: TRBJ1-1
v_call: TRBV5-6

cdr3_aa: CASSPSSGDYNEQFF
cdr3_nt: TGTGCCAGCTCACCTTCTAGCGGTGATTACAATGAGCAGTTCTTC
d_call: TRBD2
clone_size: -
j_call: TRBJ2-1
v_call: TRBV18

cdr3_aa: CSARRSGIFRVAGRTDTQYF
cdr3_nt: TGCAGTGCTAGGCGTTCAGGGATCTTTCGTGTCGCGGGCCGCACAGATACGCAGTATTTT
d_call: -
clone_size: few
j_call: TRBJ2-3
v_call: TRBV20-1

cdr3_aa: CSVRQGTLGNTEAFF
cdr3_nt: TGCAGCGTCAGACAGGGTACCTTGGGCAACACTGAAGCTTTCTTT
d_call: TRBD1
clone_size: many
j_call: TRBJ1-1
v_call: TRBV29-1

cdr3_aa: CASSWGSGKLFF
cdr3_nt: TGTGCCAGCAGCTGGGGGTCTGGAAAACTGTTTTTT
d_call: -
clone_size: -
j_call: TRBJ1-4
v_call: TRBV7-9

cdr3_aa: CASSRGSGANVLTF
cdr3_nt: TGTGCCAGCAGTCGCGGCTCTGGGGCCAACGTCCTGACTTTC
d_call: -
clone_size: many
j_call: TRBJ2-6
v_call: TRBV6-1

cdr3_aa: CAWSVTGDSGSPYYNEQFF
cdr3_nt: TGTGCCTGGAGTGTCACAGGGGACAGCGGGAGCCCCTACTACAATGAGCAGTTCTTC
d_call: -
clone_size: few
j_call: TRBJ2-1
v_call: TRBV30

cdr3_aa: CASSPPRTRVSDTQYF
cdr3_nt: TGTGCCAGCAGCCCCCCAAGGACTAGAGTTTCAGATACGCAGTATTTT
d_call: TRBD2
clone_size: many
j_call: TRBJ2-3
v_call: TRBV5-6

cdr3_aa: CASSLQQYGYTF
cdr3_nt: TGTGCCAGCAGTTTACAGCAATATGGCTACACCTTC
d_call: -
clone_size: few
j_call: TRBJ1-2
v_call: TRBV28

cdr3_aa: CASSRNSNQPQHF
cdr3_nt: TGTGCCAGCAGCCGGAATAGCAATCAGCCCCAGCATTTT
d_call: -
clone_size: -
j_call: TRBJ1-5
v_call: TRBV28

cdr3_aa: CASSDHGTGMTGELFF
cdr3_nt: TGTGCCAGCAGTGATCATGGGACAGGGATGACCGGGGAGCTGTTTTTT
d_call: TRBD1
clone_size: few
j_call: TRBJ2-2
v_call: TRBV25-1

cdr3_aa: CASSLHGDNGYTF
cdr3_nt: TGCGCCAGCAGCCTTCATGGGGACAATGGCTACACCTTC
d_call: -
clone_size: -
j_call: TRBJ1-2
v_call: TRBV5-1

cdr3_aa: CASSSRQDQPQHF
cdr3_nt: TGTGCCAGCAGCTCCCGACAGGATCAGCCCCAGCATTTT
d_call: -
clone_size: many
j_call: TRBJ1-5
v_call: TRBV27

cdr3_aa: CSARPPTGETYNEQFF
cdr3_nt: TGCAGTGCTAGACCCCCAACGGGGGAGACGTACAATGAGCAGTTCTTC
d_call: -
clone_size: many
j_call: TRBJ2-1
v_call: TRBV20-1

cdr3_aa: CASSIDPYASYEQYF
cdr3_nt: TGCGCCAGCAGCATAGACCCGTACGCCTCCTACGAGCAGTACTTC
d_call: -
clone_size: -
j_call: TRBJ2-7
v_call: TRBV5-1